A single sample is the source of the 11 T cell receptor beta chains below, sequenced in a study of molecular identifiers for immune sequencing clone quantification. TCRdb re-called the PCR reads through MiXCR, storing one row per CDR3 protein. Of about 630,000 distinct CDR3 sequences listed, about 25% are singletons. The specimen was naive CD8+ T cells from blood, with Jurkat cell RNA spiked in. This sample's subset: FACS-sorted CD8+CD4-CCR7+CD45RA+ naive T cells. These receptors all come from a human donor in good health. Some libraries in this study had Jurkat cell RNA spiked in.

This clonotype occurred many times. The chain employs TRBV12-3 or TRBV12-4 and TRBJ2-5; the match to TRBD2 covers 10 bases. The ends lost 4 bases at V and 3 bases at J; junction bases unmatched: 14. This CDR3 has 18 amino acids. The CDR3 coding sequence is TGTGCCAGCAGTTACCTCCCCCCAGCGGGAGGGCCAAAAGAGACCCAGTACTTC. As protein: CASSYLPPAGGPKETQYF.

This clonotype was observed a handful of times. The V call is TRBV14, the J call TRBJ2-2, with D perhaps matching TRBD1 (5 bases). V lost 3 bases and J 5 bases, leaving 16 bases between the germline ends. The CDR3 contains 16 residues. Germline CDR1 and CDR2: SGHDN and FVKESK. The CDR3 DNA follows: TGTGCCAGCAGCCACCGAGGACACCCGTTGACCGGGGAGCTGTTTTTT. Encoded protein: CASSHRGHPLTGELFF.

The gene calls are TRBV10-3 and TRBJ1-2, with D unresolved. Germline CDR1 reads ENHRY; CDR2 reads SYGVKD. V lost 5 bases and J lost 3, with 13 bases in between. The CDR3 runs to 14 residues. The CDR3 loop is CAISKITADYGYTF. DNA of the CDR3: TGTGCCATCAGTAAAATCACGGCTGACTATGGCTACACCTTC.

Notes on this clonotype: Its ends do not fully match the called genes, so a read error is possible. The genes are TRBV6-5 and TRBJ2-3; TRBD1 matches 8 bases. The germline V gene encodes CDR1 MNHEY and CDR2 SVGAGI. The CDR3 length is 16 residues. Written as DNA, the CDR3 is TGTGCCAGCAGGCCATCTCAGGGGGCTAGCTCAGATGCGCAGTATTTT. This gives the protein CASRPSQGASSDAQYF.

Remarks on this clonotype: A junction end diverges from the germline sequence, so it may reflect a read error. The V gene is TRBV10-3, the J gene TRBJ2-1; 9 positions agree with TRBD1. The CDR3 is made up of 15 amino acids. Germline loops: CDR1 ENHRY, CDR2 SYGVKD. The CDR3 region has the DNA TGTGCCATCAGTGAGTCGGGACAGGGATACAATGAGCAGTCCTTC. It encodes CAISESGQGYNEQSF.

This clonotype was recorded at least ten times. The V and J genes are TRBV30 and TRBJ2-1; no firm D call. With 2 bases removed from V and 3 bases from J, the gap between germline ends came to 14 bases. Per germline, CDR1 GTSNPN and CDR2 SVGIG (reference sequence). This CDR3 is built from 15 residues. DNA for the CDR3: TGTGCCTGGAGTCTTAGGGCAGATATCTACAATGAGCAGTTCTTC. Amino acids: CAWSLRADIYNEQFF.

This clonotype was counted only a few times. The chain carries TRBV10-1 and TRBJ1-1, with D possibly matching TRBD1 (6 bases). This CDR3 contains 15 residues. V lost 4 bases and J lost 3, with 15 bases in between. The germline V gene has CDR1 WNHNN and CDR2 SYGVQD (reference sequence). The chain's CDR3 is CASSGPGATHTEAFF. The CDR3 nucleotides read TGCGCCAGCAGTGGCCCAGGGGCGACTCACACTGAAGCTTTCTTT.

This clonotype was seen repeatedly, ten times or more. The chain employs TRBV29-1 and TRBJ2-5, with 7 bases fitting TRBD1. V was pared by 2 bases and J by 5 bases, with 8 bases of the junction left unmatched. There are 14 residues in the CDR3. The germline gives CDR1 SQVTM, CDR2 ANQGSEA. The CDR3 coding sequence is TGCAGCGTTGAAAGGGATAAGGGGGCGGAGACCCAGTACTTC. Encoded protein: CSVERDKGAETQYF.

The chain combines TRBV7-9 with TRBJ2-1; TRBD1 agrees at 9 bases. Germline CDR1 is SEHNR and CDR2 is FQNEAQ (reference sequence). The CDR3 loop spans 18 amino acids. Trimming took 1 base from V and 4 from J; bases not matched to a gene: 11. DNA of the CDR3: TGTGCCAGCAGCTTAGGACAGGGGGGCGACCGCTCTTACAATGAGCAGTTCTTC. Encoded protein: CASSLGQGGDRSYNEQFF.

With respect to this clonotype: Germline and junction disagree at one end, which may indicate a read error. V and J are TRBV4-1 and TRBJ2-5; D possibly matches TRBD1 or TRBD2 (6 bases each). This CDR3 has 16 residues. The germline V gene encodes CDR1 MGHRA and CDR2 YSYEKL. The CDR3 DNA is TGCGTCAGCAGCCAAGATGGAGGGGGTCCGGGAGAGACCCAGTACTTC. This codes for CVSSQDGGGPGETQYF.

This clonotype was recorded many times. The chain has TRBV7-9 and TRBJ2-5; a weak D match, TRBD1 (5 bases). This CDR3 comprises 16 residues. Trimming left V 4 bases short and J 1 base short, with 16 bases between. Germline V CDR1 and CDR2: SEHNR, FQNEAQ (reference sequence). CDR3 nucleotide sequence: TGTGCCAGCAGCTCGACCTCTGCAGGGATCCAAGAGACCCAGTACTTC. It encodes CASSSTSAGIQETQYF. The full variable domain, completed using reference TRBV7-9 and TRBJ2-5, is DTGVSQNPRHKITKRGQNVTFRCDPISEHNRLYWYRQTLGQGPEFLTYFQNEAQLEKSRLLSDRFSAERPKGSFSTLEIQRTEQGDSAMYLCASSSTSAGIQETQYFGPGTRLLVL.